This T cell receptor (beta chain) was retrieved from a study of cytomegalovirus exposure and HLA in healthy donors (dated by TCRdb to about 2017). Study-wide context: An earlier analysis of 550 to 700 of the donors reported 250 to 300 Gb of sequence data and some 120 million unique TCR beta sequences from around 200 million T cells. An early release covering about 600 HLA-typed donors comprised roughly 300 gigabases of sequencing data and around 85 million unique TCR sequences. Of the approximately 400 genotyped donors, about 80% fell in the genetic ancestry cluster associated with self-reported Caucasian donors. The study aimed to test whether cataloging public T cell receptors could reveal signatures of past pathogen exposure. The study used immunosequencing to profile the T cell repertoires of approximately 630 subjects and linked those repertoires to cytomegalovirus serostatus. Along with the approximately 670-subject first cohort, a separate validation cohort of over a hundred different subjects was used. The study combined high-throughput TCR immunosequencing, statistical association of individual TCRs with disease status, and machine learning to predict cytomegalovirus infection status. To study patterns of TCR occurrence, a later analysis re-analyzed previously published TCR beta repertoires from several hundred donors and added high-resolution HLA genotyping. Rather than using new phenotypic data, the later analysis identified candidate immune exposures from TCR beta sequences and from how often those sequences occurred across donors. An earlier analysis of several hundred of the donors used high-throughput TCR beta sequencing to judge whether each TCR beta V gene segment behaved as functional or pseudogenic. Alongside the repertoire data, information on donor age, sex, ethnicity and CMV serostatus was compiled. A later genetic analysis took genome-wide SNP genotypes for 398 of the 666 donors and used that subset as a discovery cohort. All discovery cohort repertoires had been generated using a single sequencing platform. HLA typing included class I and class II loci at four-digit resolution. Typing coverage varied by locus: 629-630 donors for A, B, C, DRB1 and DQB1; approximately 500 for DQA1; some 610 for DPA1; 400 to 480 for DPB1. Roughly 5 DR-DQ haplotypes were handled as single units for association and clustering, since linkage in the cohort was strong. Among some 410 genotyped donors of the cohort, an average of 235,054 unique TCR beta nucleotide sequences were sequenced per donor, around 18% of them non-productive. Paper-wide results and their limitations: In a later analysis, TCR association rates were found to vary across HLA loci, with the most associated TCRs seen for DRB1 alleles and the fewest for HLA-C alleles. The authors suggested that the approach could potentially be extended to other disease states and immunological phenotypes. Roughly uniform sequencing depth across donors was assumed in presence/absence analyses, although this assumption may not hold. Compared with equally common non-associated chains, HLA-associated TCR beta chains in a later analysis were more clonally expanded and had lower generation probabilities. Some IMGT-functional V segments, including TRBV6-2 and TRBV6-3, could not be told apart with the 87-base-pair reads, so those segments were excluded. In vitro tests confirmed that a few of the cytomegalovirus-associated TCR beta chains recognize cytomegalovirus antigens. HLA typing was unavailable for some donors at each locus, so association tests used only the typed subset. In an earlier analysis of over 550 of the donors, most TCR beta V segments were observed in productive rearrangements about 90% or about 30% of the time, broadly matching IMGT annotations. A further reported finding was that TCR beta sequences accurately predicted the HLA-A and HLA-B alleles for most subjects in the first cohort. Strong co-occurrence of HLA alleles, especially DR and DQ, made assigning TCR associations to individual alleles difficult. According to a later analysis, most CMV-associated TCR beta chains appeared to be HLA-restricted, and the HLA associations seemed to be driven largely by CMV exposure. At a false discovery rate of 0.05, a later analysis linked 16,951 TCR beta sequences to specific HLA alleles. Because counts were too low, some 17 rarely observed V segments, including chromosome 9 orphons, were left out of the earlier analysis of 587 of the donors. The classifier was reported to diagnose cytomegalovirus status with high specificity and sensitivity in both the original cohort and the validation cohort. Most TCR sequences were observed very rarely across donors, whereas some public TCRs were present in many individuals. A cluster of highly shared sequence variants was judged likely to be a technical artifact of the sequencing pipeline. The study listed around 160 TCR beta chains as associated with cytomegalovirus. A later genetic analysis reported fewer N-insertions in productive TCRs among donors in an Asian-associated ancestry cluster than the roughly 700-donor mean. CMV serostatus was the only immune exposure information available for the cohort. Linkage disequilibrium might explain the correlated functional status among segregating V segments, but an unknown experimental factor could not be ruled out. According to a later analysis, parvovirus B19, influenza, CMV and Epstein-Barr virus appeared linked to several top co-occurrence clusters. Only TCR beta chains were sequenced in this cohort, and the absence of alpha or paired-chain data limited detectable features. In a later genetic analysis, a missense DCLRE1C variant was associated with V-gene and J-gene trimming of TCR beta chains, and the association was replicated in an independent cohort.

In the germline V gene (reference sequence), CDR1 corresponds to SEHNR and CDR2 to FQNEAQ. The V end loses 5 bases and the J end loses 8 bases, and a stretch of 15 bases separates them. Including cysteine and phenylalanine, the CDR3 has 14 amino acids. The only DNA kept is the CDR3, 42 bases in frame from the first base. The cohort was made up of under 800 healthy bone marrow donors. Cohort members were all nominally healthy when sampled, although unrecorded immune exposures were likely present. The donor tested CMV seronegative, placing the donor among the 350 or so seronegative members of the cohort. Every donor gave a peripheral blood sample, and the peripheral blood mononuclear cells from that sample were used for TCR beta sequencing. The Qiagen DNeasy Blood Extraction Kit was used to extract genomic DNA from the blood cell samples. Library construction relied on the immunoSEQ multiplex PCR assay. For the multiplex PCR, a mixture combining 60 forward primers for TCR Vbeta segments and 13 reverse primers for TCR Jbeta segments was used. The CDR3 region of rearranged TCR beta genes was amplified from genomic DNA with a multiplex PCR assay. The Illumina HiSeq System was used to sequence the amplified TCR beta libraries as 87-base-pair reads. On the authors' methods: A later analysis counted around 72 million unique TCR beta chains across the 666 repertoires, and some 11 million of these chains were shared by at least two donors. A nearest-neighbor algorithm error-corrected the raw reads and collapsed the reads into unique sequences, merging closely related sequences to remove PCR and sequencing errors. To assign V, D and J gene segments, CDR3 sequences were aligned to IMGT reference sequences. Each retained sequence needed at least a six-nucleotide match to both a V gene segment and a J gene segment. Rearrangements were classified as productive when the CDR3 lacked stop codons and remained in frame with V and J, and all other rearrangements were classified as non-productive. Following IMGT convention, CDR3 was defined as the stretch from the second conserved V-encoded cysteine to the conserved J-encoded phenylalanine. In an earlier analysis of some 550 of the donors, sequences lacking an unambiguous match to a single V gene segment were excluded. In an earlier analysis of about 590 of the donors, a V segment was called functional when productive rearrangements were above 56.7%, and segregating when the standard deviation between donors exceeded 5%. A statistical classification framework was developed to diagnose cytomegalovirus status using the catalog of TCR beta chain sequences. In a later analysis, TCR nucleotide sequences were compared against IMGT/GENE-DB human TR gene sequences so that V and J genes could be assigned. In a later analysis, CDR3 sequences and most-parsimonious VDJ recombination scenarios were assigned using the TCRdist pipeline. In a later analysis, each TCR beta chain was defined by its CDR3 amino acid sequence together with its V-gene family, and reads without a unique V-gene family were excluded. As a way to deal with suspected cross-contamination and a sequencing artifact, a later analysis dropped hundreds of nucleotide sequences that were highly shared and had low generation probability. In a later analysis, a clonal expansion index for each public chain was calculated from normalized within-repertoire ranks of inferred template counts. In a later analysis, generation probabilities were computed using a VDJ recombination model fitted to out-of-frame rearrangements, and the results were checked against IGoR. Hypergeometric tests were used in a later analysis to score TCR-TCR, TCR-HLA and TCR-CMV co-occurrence, with a repertoire-size bias correction applied to the TCR pairs. To estimate false discovery rates, a later analysis permuted the HLA or CMV assignments 20 times. In a later analysis, co-occurring TCRs were grouped with DBSCAN, and TCRdist sequence similarity was added when clustering was performed within HLA-allele-positive subsets. Repertoires with fewer than 30,000 or more than 120,000 public chains were left out of co-occurrence clustering, as were a handful of repertoires with anomalous nucleotide sharing. What TCRdb holds here is the immuneACCESS table cut down to in-frame rearrangements. Part of the clones is not present; checked against another copy, under half of the missing clones reflect an unresolved V gene, and the others are unexplained. That table furnishes V, J and clone size, whereas the DNA furnished D and trimming. The sample table lists 95,000 to 100,000 clones, roughly three quarters of them with a count of one. The top ten constitute approximately 7.7% of the sample.

With respect to this clone: What this receptor recognizes is not known. The record has no base qualities; no much larger clone is one base away.

The chain couples TRBV7-9 to TRBJ1-4; no D gene can be assigned with confidence. Source material: PBMCs. The sequence was collected from a female donor in good health and CMV-seronegative. This receptor carries the CDR3 CASSLEGSREKLFF. Read as DNA, the sequence is TGTGCCAGCAGCCTTGAGGGTAGCCGCGAAAAACTGTTTTTT.